One and the same sample provided the 25 T cell receptor beta chains below, sequenced in a study of T cells in Graves' hyperthyroidism and ophthalmopathy. Amplification of TCR beta CDR3 regions was performed using RNA transcripts as template. The HTBI primer set drove a first-round RT-PCR of the TCR CDR3. TCRdb fed the multiplex PCR reads into MiXCR, producing one record per CDR3 protein. The data hold approximately 410,000 distinct CDR3 sequences, with roughly 15% observed a single time. Sample: blood. Source of these receptors: a woman between 18 and 30 years old with Graves' hyperthyroidism.

This clonotype was counted many times. CDR3 loop: CAWSVHWDQPQHF. As DNA, the CDR3 is TGTGCCTGGAGTGTACATTGGGATCAGCCCCAGCATTTT. J is TRBJ1-5 and V is TRBV30; no definite D call. V was shortened by 0 bases and J by 5 bases, with 8 bases between the two germline ends. Germline CDR1 reads GTSNPN; CDR2 reads SVGIG (reference sequence). This CDR3 contains 13 residues.

The rearrangement joins TRBV9 to TRBJ2-3, with D possibly TRBD2 on 5 matching bases. Trimming pared 0 bases from V and 6 bases from J, leaving 17 bases between. Germline CDR1 SGDLS, CDR2 YYNGEE. This CDR3 is built from 16 residues. The CDR3 DNA sequence: TGTGCCAGCAGCGTAGGGGTGAGGCTAGCTCAGGATACGCAGTATTTT. Its translation is CASSVGVRLAQDTQYF.

This clonotype was seen a few times. This chain connects TRBV7-9 to TRBJ1-3; D call uncertain. The CDR3 runs to 15 residues. V gave up 8 bases and J gave up 0 bases, with 14 bases separating them. Germline V lookup: CDR1 SEHNR, CDR2 FQNEAQ (reference sequence). CDR3 amino acids: CASREGGSSGNTIYF. In DNA form, the CDR3 reads TGTGCCAGCCGTGAGGGTGGGAGCTCTGGAAACACCATATATTTT.

The sample holds many counts of this clonotype. CDR3 bases: TGTGCCAGCACCCATAATAGAGTCGTAGAGAATCAGCCCCAGCATTTT. It is translated as CASTHNRVVENQPQHF. The rearrangement joins TRBV28 to TRBJ1-5; D gene ambiguous. In germline, CDR1 is MDHEN, CDR2 SYDVKM. Between the trimmed V and J ends, which lost 7 bases and 4 bases, there was a span of 20 bases. This CDR3 is 16 amino acids long.

The chain combines TRBV2 with TRBJ2-5, with 11 nucleotides matching TRBD2. The junction had 7 bases not matched to a gene; V was cut back by 6 bases and J by 1 base. This CDR3 contains 16 residues. Germline V lookup: CDR1 SNHLY, CDR2 FYNNEI. For the CDR3, the DNA is TGTGCCAGCAGAAAGGGCCTAGCGGGGGGCCAAGAGACCCAGTACTTC. Protein: CASRKGLAGGQETQYF.

This clonotype was recorded a few times. This rearrangement joins TRBV5-6 to TRBJ1-2, with D unresolved. This CDR3 region has 12 residues. Germline V gene sequence: CDR1 SGHDT, CDR2 YYEEEE. V was shortened by 0 bases and J by 5 bases, with 5 bases between the two germline ends. The CDR3 DNA reads TGTGCCAGCAGCTTGGCGGCATATGGCTACACCTTC. Translated, it gives CASSLAAYGYTF.

There are a few counts of this clonotype. The rearrangement joins TRBV7-9 to TRBJ2-1, with D uncertain. Germline V CDR1 and CDR2: SEHNR, FQNEAQ (reference sequence). Deletions cut 0 bases from V and 6 bases from J, with 18 bases between. This CDR3 region has 17 residues. CDR3 DNA sequence: TGTGCCAGCAGCTTAGCTCATGGGAAACTTGAGGCCAATGAGCAGTTCTTC. Its protein product is CASSLAHGKLEANEQFF.

The J gene is TRBJ2-5, the V gene TRBV12-3 or TRBV12-4; 9 nucleotides agree with TRBD1. V trimming: 6 bases; J trimming: 7 bases; junction bases outside the gene matches: 6. CDR3 size: 13 residues. CDR3 nucleotides: TGTGCCAGCAGGGACAGGGGATGGGGGACCCAGTACTTC. Protein sequence: CASRDRGWGTQYF.

In this sample, this clonotype turned up many times. The CDR3 loop is CASSSRYRGGTEAFF. CDR3 DNA: TGTGCCAGCAGTTCGCGATACAGGGGTGGCACTGAAGCTTTCTTT. This sequence joins TRBV27 and TRBJ1-1, with 7 bases fitting TRBD1. Trimming cost V 4 bases and J 4 bases; bases outside gene matches: 9. Germline assignment: CDR1 MNHEY and CDR2 SMNVEV (reference sequence). The CDR3 covers 15 residues.

This clonotype has at least ten counts. The rearrangement joins TRBV28 to TRBJ1-1; 7 bases match TRBD1. This CDR3 contains 16 residues. CDR1 and CDR2 (germline): MDHEN, SYDVKM. V was pared by 4 bases and J by 3 bases, with 11 bases of the junction left unmatched. The CDR3 loop is CASSSIRTGGDTEAFF. The CDR3 nucleotides read TGTGCCAGCAGTTCGATAAGGACAGGAGGGGACACTGAAGCTTTCTTT.

CDR3 in amino acids: CASSLYQAQPQHF. As DNA, the CDR3 is TGTGCCAGCAGCCTATACCAGGCTCAGCCCCAGCATTTT. The chain joins TRBV11-2 to TRBJ1-5; no firm D call. The length of the CDR3 is 13 residues. CDR1 SGHAT and CDR2 FQNNGV come from the germline V gene. Trimming pared 5 bases from V and 6 bases from J, leaving 11 bases between.

This clonotype was seen only a few times. This rearrangement joins TRBV7-6 to TRBJ2-5; unclear D gene. The V and J ends lost 5 bases and 5 bases respectively, with 12 bases between them. Germline CDR1 is SGHVS and CDR2 is FNYEAQ. This CDR3 has 13 amino acids. The CDR3 loop reads CASSPPSEETQYF. CDR3 nucleotide sequence: TGTGCCAGCAGCCCCCCATCCGAGGAGACCCAGTACTTC.

This clonotype was picked up many times. The chain carries TRBV6-2 or TRBV6-3 and TRBJ2-7; 10 bases are shared with TRBD2. CDR1 and CDR2 from the germline V gene are MNHEY and SVGEGT. J lost 1 base, V lost 6 bases, and 12 bases had no gene match. This CDR3 has 17 residues. The CDR3 sequence: CASRTYLVAGGSYEQYF. The CDR3 DNA reads as TGTGCCAGCAGGACCTACCTAGTAGCGGGAGGATCCTACGAGCAGTACTTC.

Note on this clonotype: A read error may be the cause here, since a much bigger clone is one base away. This chain connects TRBV6-1 to TRBJ2-2, with TRBD2 matching 9 bases. The CDR3 sequence is 17 residues long. The J segment lost 1 base and the V segment lost 5 bases, leaving 8 bases of the junction unmatched. Germline CDR1 and CDR2: MNHNS and SASEGT. CDR3 residues: CASSTIGLARNTGELFF. CDR3 bases: TGTGCCAGCAGTACCATCGGACTAGCGCGGAACACCGGGGAGCTGTTTTTT.

This clonotype occurred many times. V and J are TRBV28 and TRBJ1-4; 10 bases map to TRBD1. Germline trimming cut 8 bases from V and 7 bases from J; bases unmatched to any gene: 13. Germline CDR1 reads MDHEN; CDR2 reads SYDVKM. The CDR3 is made up of 16 amino acids. Here the CDR3 DNA reads TGTGCCAGCTCGGGGACAGGGGCCGGCAGGGTTGAAAAACTGTTTTTT. It yields the protein CASSGTGAGRVEKLFF.

The chain joins TRBV10-3 to TRBJ1-1, with 7 bases lining up with TRBD1. Trimming cost V 4 bases and J 4 bases; bases outside gene matches: 12. Germline CDR1 is ENHRY and CDR2 is SYGVKD. This CDR3 spans 16 amino acids. CDR3 loop: CAISGRQGVISTEAFF. The CDR3 DNA reads TGTGCCATCAGTGGCCGACAGGGCGTAATAAGCACTGAAGCTTTCTTT.

This clonotype was counted many times. The gene calls are TRBV6-5 and TRBJ2-5; 8 nucleotides line up with TRBD1. The CDR3 runs to 15 residues. V trimming: 0 bases; J trimming: 7 bases; junction bases outside the gene matches: 7. Per the germline V gene, CDR1 is MNHEY and CDR2 is SVGAGI. This CDR3 is CASSYSGQGLGTQYF. The CDR3 coding sequence is TGTGCCAGCAGTTACTCAGGACAGGGTCTGGGGACCCAGTACTTC.

This clonotype was detected ten times or more. This chain links TRBV28 with TRBJ1-1; no definite D call. CDR1 is MDHEN and CDR2 is SYDVKM in the germline V gene. Trimming cost V 7 bases and J 3 bases, with 12 bases left between them. The CDR3 has 13 residues. The DNA of the CDR3 is TGTGCCAGCATGTCGGATATGGACACTGAAGCTTTCTTT. The encoded protein is CASMSDMDTEAFF. Complete variable domain (other parts from reference TRBV28 and TRBJ1-1): DVKVTQSSRYLVKRTGEKVFLECVQDMDHENMFWYRQDPGLGLRLIYFSYDVKMKEKGDIPEGYSVSREKKERFSLILESASTNQTSMYLCASMSDMDTEAFFGQGTRLTVV.

In its sample, this clonotype was seen many times. The chain employs TRBV7-2 and TRBJ2-1, with D tentatively TRBD1 (6 bases). The V gene's germline CDR1 is SGHTA and CDR2 FQGNSA. This CDR3 is 13 amino acids long. The V and J ends lost 4 bases and 7 bases respectively, with 11 bases between them. CDR3 nucleotide sequence: TGTGCCAGCAGCTCTGACAGGCTAAATGAGCAGTTCTTC. Translating it yields CASSSDRLNEQFF.

This clonotype was observed many times. J is TRBJ2-3 and V is TRBV5-1; TRBD1 might be the D (6 bases). CDR3 size: 17 residues. Germline CDR1 reads SGHRS; CDR2 reads YFSETQ. V lost 3 bases and J lost 2, with 19 bases in between. CDR3 region: CASSSLPGQTHTDTQYF. The CDR3 DNA reads TGCGCCAGCAGCTCCCTTCCGGGACAAACTCACACAGATACGCAGTATTTT.

This clonotype has only a few counts. The genes are TRBV29-1 and TRBJ1-2; maybe TRBD1 (5 bases). This CDR3 spans 11 amino acids. Germline V lookup: CDR1 SQVTM, CDR2 ANQGSEA. The V and J ends lost 6 bases and 4 bases respectively, with 9 bases between them. In DNA, the CDR3 is TGCAGCGTCCGGGACGGCTATGGCTACACCTTC. As protein: CSVRDGYGYTF.

There are many counts of this clonotype. The rearrangement uses TRBV28 and TRBJ2-2, with 7 positions matching TRBD1. V lost 6 bases and J lost 5; bases outside the gene matches: 6. This CDR3 has 14 amino acids. Germline CDR1 reads MDHEN; CDR2 reads SYDVKM. This CDR3 is CASRLQGSTGELFF. The CDR3 DNA sequence: TGTGCCAGCAGGTTACAGGGGAGTACCGGGGAGCTGTTTTTT.

This clonotype was seen repeatedly, ten times or more. The rearrangement links TRBV11-3 to TRBJ2-1; D is undetermined. CDR1 and CDR2 (germline): SGHNT, YENEEA. The CDR3 spans 13 residues. V was pared by 5 bases and J by 6 bases, with 11 bases between. Written as DNA, the CDR3 is TGTGCCAGCAGCCTAAATCCAGGCAATGAGCAGTTCTTC. This translates into CASSLNPGNEQFF.

This clonotype was found many times. The V gene is TRBV11-2, the J gene TRBJ1-2, with D possibly matching TRBD1 (5 bases). This CDR3 is 15 amino acids long. Germline V gene data show CDR1 as SGHAT and CDR2 as FQNNGV. The V end was cut by 0 bases, the J end by 3 bases, with 11 bases between. CDR3 sequence reads: CASSLDLGVDYGYTF. The CDR3 bases are TGTGCCAGCAGCTTAGATCTAGGGGTAGACTATGGCTACACCTTC.

This clonotype was recorded at least ten times. The J gene is TRBJ2-1, the V gene TRBV30; 9 positions match TRBD2. Unmatched junction bases numbered 5, after V lost 0 bases and J lost 8 bases. This CDR3 has 14 amino acids. Germline CDR1 GTSNPN, CDR2 SVGIG (reference sequence). CDR3 nucleotide sequence: TGTGCCTGGAGTGTATCTACTAGCGGGCATGAGCAGTTCTTC. Protein product: CAWSVSTSGHEQFF.